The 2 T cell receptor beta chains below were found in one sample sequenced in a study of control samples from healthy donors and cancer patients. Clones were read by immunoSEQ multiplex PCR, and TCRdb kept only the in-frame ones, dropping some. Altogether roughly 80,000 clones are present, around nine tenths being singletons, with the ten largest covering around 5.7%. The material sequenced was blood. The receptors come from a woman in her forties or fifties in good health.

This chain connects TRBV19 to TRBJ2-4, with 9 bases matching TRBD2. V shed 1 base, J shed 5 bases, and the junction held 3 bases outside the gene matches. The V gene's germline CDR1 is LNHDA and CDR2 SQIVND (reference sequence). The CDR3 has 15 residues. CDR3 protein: CASSIVPSGENIQYF. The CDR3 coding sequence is TGTGCCAGTAGTATAGTCCCTAGCGGGGAAAACATTCAGTACTTC.

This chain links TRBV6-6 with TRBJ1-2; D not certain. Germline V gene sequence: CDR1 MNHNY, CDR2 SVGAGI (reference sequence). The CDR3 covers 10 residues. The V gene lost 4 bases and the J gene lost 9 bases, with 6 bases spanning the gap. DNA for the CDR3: TGTGCCAGCAGTTCCGGTCGCTACACCTTC. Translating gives CASSSGRYTF.